This T cell receptor (beta chain) was obtained from a study of radiation and T cells in renal cell carcinoma. Trimming took 4 bases from V and 5 from J, leaving 9 bases between them. Germline V gene sequence: CDR1 MNHNS, CDR2 SASEGT. The CDR3 loop spans 13 amino acids. Time point denoted: baseline pretreatment blood. Treatment noted: 15 Gy SBRT to primary tumor, nephrectomy 4 weeks later. The method was immunoSEQ multiplex PCR; TCRdb's version includes in-frame clones alone and lacks a portion of them. The repertoire holds 120,000 to 150,000 clones, with 88% as singletons. The chain carries TRBV6-1 and TRBJ1-5; the D gene is possibly TRBD1 (5 bases). This TCR was sampled from an older woman with renal cell carcinoma. This material consisted of blood, taken from a patient whose treatment included radiotherapy and nephrectomy. CDR3 coding DNA: TGTGCCAGCAGTGGGGGCGGCGATCAGCCCCAGCATTTT. As protein: CASSGGGDQPQHF.